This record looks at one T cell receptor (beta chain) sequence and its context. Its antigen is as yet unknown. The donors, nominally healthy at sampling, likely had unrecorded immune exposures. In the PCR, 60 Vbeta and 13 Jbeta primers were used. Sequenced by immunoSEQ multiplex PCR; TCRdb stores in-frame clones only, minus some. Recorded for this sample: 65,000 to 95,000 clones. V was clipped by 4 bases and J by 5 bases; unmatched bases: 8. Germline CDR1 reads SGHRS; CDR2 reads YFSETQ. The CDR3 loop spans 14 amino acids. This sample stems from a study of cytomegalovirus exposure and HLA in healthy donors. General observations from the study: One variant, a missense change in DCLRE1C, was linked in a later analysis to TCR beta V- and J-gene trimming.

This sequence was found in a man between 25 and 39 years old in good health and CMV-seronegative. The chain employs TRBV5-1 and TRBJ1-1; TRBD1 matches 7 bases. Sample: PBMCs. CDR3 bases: TGCGCCAGCAGCCCTAGGGGGCAGGTTACTGAAGCTTTCTTT. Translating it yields CASSPRGQVTEAFF. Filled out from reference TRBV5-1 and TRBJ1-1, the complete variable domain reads KAGVTQTPRYLIKTRGQQVTLSCSPISGHRSVSWYQQTPGQGLQFLFEYFSETQRNKGNFPGRFSGRQFSNSRSEMNVSTLELGDSALYLCASSPRGQVTEAFFGQGTRLTVV.